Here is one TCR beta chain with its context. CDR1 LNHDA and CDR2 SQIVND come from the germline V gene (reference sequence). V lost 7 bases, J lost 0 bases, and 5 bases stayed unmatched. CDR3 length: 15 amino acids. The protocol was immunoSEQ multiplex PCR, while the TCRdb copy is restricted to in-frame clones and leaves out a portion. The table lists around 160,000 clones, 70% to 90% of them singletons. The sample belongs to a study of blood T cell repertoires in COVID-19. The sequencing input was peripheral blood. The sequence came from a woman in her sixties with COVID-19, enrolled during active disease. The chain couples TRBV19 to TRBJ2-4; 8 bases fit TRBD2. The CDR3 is CASTGGALAKNIQYF. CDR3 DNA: TGTGCCAGTACGGGGGGGGCCCTAGCCAAAAACATTCAGTACTTC.